These 16 T cell receptor beta chains originate from one sample sequenced in a study of T cell changes during pregnancy in multiple sclerosis. TCRdb's table, derived via immunoSEQ multiplex PCR, lists solely in-frame clones and lacks some. The data contain 60,000 to 85,000 clones, 91% of them singletons. Sequences were derived from peripheral blood, sampled in the first trimester of pregnancy. All receptors come from a female donor with multiple sclerosis, enrolled in a pregnancy study.

Details on this clone: The junction departs from germline at one end; a sequencing error may be responsible. The chain is built from TRBV6-1 and TRBJ2-1, with no clear D. The CDR3 loop spans 15 amino acids. Germline CDR1 reads MNHNS; CDR2 reads SASEGT. CDR3 DNA sequence: TGTGCCAGCAGCGAAGGCCTCTTGAGGTACAATGAGCAGTTCTTC. Protein sequence: CASSEGLLRYNEQFF.

This clone has a single count. The gene calls are TRBV7-3 and TRBJ1-1, with 8 bases identical to TRBD1. CDR3 length: 13 residues. The junction had 8 bases not matched to a gene; V was cut back by 4 bases and J by 10 bases. Germline CDR1 reads SGHTA; CDR2 reads FQGTGA. The CDR3 DNA reads TGTGCCAGCAGCTCCCGACCGCAGGGGGCAGCTTTCTTT. Its protein product is CASSSRPQGAAFF.

The CDR3 here is CASSVINEQFF. Written as DNA, the CDR3 is TGTGCCAGCAGCGTAATAAATGAGCAGTTCTTC. This rearrangement joins TRBV5-8 to TRBJ2-1; D unclear. Germline V gives CDR1 SGHTS, CDR2 YDEGEE. Trimming took off 4 bases at V and 7 bases at J, with 6 bases between the two ends. The CDR3 extends over 11 amino acids.

The genes are TRBV5-6 and TRBJ2-1; D might be TRBD2 (6 bases). CDR3 length: 16 residues. The germline V gene has CDR1 SGHDT and CDR2 YYEEEE. Trimming shortened V by 1 base and J by 6 bases, and 17 bases separated the two germline ends. The DNA of the CDR3 is TGTGCCAGCAGCTTGTCTCAGCGGGCCTTAGCCAATGAGCAGTTCTTC. Amino acids: CASSLSQRALANEQFF. The whole variable domain, filled in from reference TRBV5-6 and TRBJ2-1, reads DAGVTQSPTHLIKTRGQQVTLRCSPKSGHDTVSWYQQALGQGPQFIFQYYEEEERQRGNFPDRFSGHQFPNYSSELNVNALLLGDSALYLCASSLSQRALANEQFFGPGTRLTVL.

This clone was observed a few times. The chain combines TRBV11-3 with TRBJ2-1; 7 nucleotides agree with TRBD2. The V segment lost 3 bases and the J segment 8 bases; nucleotides outside the gene matches: 7. This CDR3 spans 14 amino acids. The germline CDR1 and CDR2 sequences are SGHNT and YENEEA. The CDR3 bases are TGTGCCAGCAGCTTCCGCGGGAGATGGGATGAGCAGTTCTTC. Protein: CASSFRGRWDEQFF.

This sequence joins TRBV10-3 and TRBJ2-7; perhaps TRBD1 as D (5 bases). The CDR3 spans 13 residues. Trimming left V 3 bases short and J 2 bases short, with 8 bases between. The germline CDR1 and CDR2 sequences are ENHRY and SYGVKD. This CDR3 reads CAISEIRAYEQYF. The CDR3 nucleotides are TGTGCCATCAGTGAAATCAGGGCCTACGAGCAGTACTTC.

The chain couples TRBV30 to TRBJ2-1, with 15 bases identical to TRBD2. V lost 1 base, J lost 8 bases, and 6 bases stayed unmatched. This CDR3 spans 16 amino acids. CDR1 and CDR2 from the germline V gene are GTSNPN and SVGIG (reference sequence). For the CDR3, the DNA is TGTGCCTGGAGTGATGGACTAGCGGGAGGGTTAGATGAGCAGTTCTTC. Its protein product is CAWSDGLAGGLDEQFF.

This rearrangement joins TRBV18 to TRBJ1-2; D remains ambiguous. This CDR3 is built from 13 residues. The germline CDR1 and CDR2 sequences are KGHSH and LQKENI. With 5 bases removed from V and 2 bases from J, the gap between germline ends came to 9 bases. The CDR3 DNA follows: TGTGCCAGCTCAGATAGGGAGAACTATGGCTACACCTTC. It yields the protein CASSDRENYGYTF.

J is TRBJ2-5 and V is TRBV7-2; a possible D gene is TRBD2 (7 bases). The CDR3 loop spans 15 amino acids. Deletions cut 1 base from V and 5 bases from J, with 14 bases between. Germline CDR1 is SGHTA and CDR2 is FQGNSA. The CDR3 DNA reads TGTGCCAGCAGCTTAGGCCGGGGGGCCTGGGAGACCCAGTACTTC. Its protein is CASSLGRGAWETQYF.

V gene TRBV9 combines with J gene TRBJ2-3, with 13 bases identical to TRBD2. This CDR3 comprises 16 residues. Germline V CDR1 and CDR2: SGDLS, YYNGEE. Losses at the gene ends were 0 bases for V and 7 bases for J; bases not matched to a gene: 5. The CDR3 bases are TGTGCCAGCAGCGTAGGGGGACTAGCGGGGAAGAATACGCAGTATTTT. Protein: CASSVGGLAGKNTQYF.

This clone occurred a few times. J is TRBJ2-1 and V is TRBV5-8; maybe TRBD1 (5 bases). The CDR3 loop spans 16 amino acids. The germline V gene has CDR1 SGHTS and CDR2 YDEGEE. Deletions cut 1 base from V and 4 bases from J, with 15 bases between. The CDR3 region is CASSLIRPGPYNEQFF. The CDR3 DNA is TGTGCCAGCAGCTTGATTCGACCAGGGCCATACAATGAGCAGTTCTTC.

The genes are TRBV6-5 and TRBJ2-5; 8 bases agree with TRBD2. The trim removed 8 bases at V and 4 bases at J, leaving 12 bases unmatched. Per the germline V gene, CDR1 is MNHEY and CDR2 is SVGAGI. CDR3 length equals 15 residues. CDR3 amino acids: CASRASGGASETQYF. The CDR3 region has the DNA TGTGCCAGCCGGGCGTCCGGGGGGGCATCAGAGACCCAGTACTTC.

V is TRBV11-2 and J is TRBJ1-5; D is undetermined. The germline V and J ends were trimmed by 0 bases and 0 bases, with 3 bases remaining between them. Germline V gives CDR1 SGHAT, CDR2 FQNNGV. CDR3 length: 14 amino acids. The CDR3 DNA reads TGTGCCAGCAGCTTAGAGGCTAGCAATCAGCCCCAGCATTTT. This translates into CASSLEASNQPQHF. Looking up the rest from reference TRBV11-2 and TRBJ1-5 gives the full variable domain: EAGVAQSPRYKIIEKRQSVAFWCNPISGHATLYWYQQILGQGPKLLIQFQNNGVVDDSQLPKDRFSAERLKGVDSTLKIQPAKLEDSAVYLCASSLEASNQPQHFGDGTRLSIL.

The chain carries TRBV19 and TRBJ2-1; TRBD1 agrees at 7 bases. This CDR3 has 13 amino acids. The V gene's germline CDR1 is LNHDA and CDR2 SQIVND (reference sequence). J lost 12 bases, V lost 1 base, and 6 bases had no gene match. The chain's CDR3 is CASSIGGTDRQFF. CDR3 DNA: TGTGCCAGTAGTATAGGGGGGACAGACCGGCAGTTCTTC.

This rearrangement joins TRBV30 to TRBJ1-6; D is perhaps TRBD1 (6 bases). The CDR3 runs to 15 residues. The V end was cut by 0 bases, the J end by 6 bases, with 12 bases between. CDR1 is GTSNPN and CDR2 is SVGIG in the germline V gene (reference sequence). CDR3 nucleotide sequence: TGTGCCTGGAGTGTAGGGTCAGGGGCTAATTCACCCCTCCACTTT. Protein product: CAWSVGSGANSPLHF. The complete variable domain, with remaining parts taken from reference TRBV30 and TRBJ1-6, reads SQTIHQWPATLVQPVGSPLSLECTVEGTSNPNLYWYRQAAGRGLQLLFYSVGIGQISSEVPQNLSASRPQDRQFILSSKKLLLSDSGFYLCAWSVGSGANSPLHFGNGTRLTVT.

This chain uses TRBV19 with TRBJ1-1; D might be TRBD1 (5 bases). The germline CDR1 and CDR2 sequences are LNHDA and SQIVND (reference sequence). The CDR3 totals 16 residues. V shed 3 bases and J shed 1 base, with 15 bases lying between them. CDR3 in DNA: TGTGCCAGTAGTATGTTGGCGGGGCAGGGGAACACTGAAGCTTTCTTT. This gives the protein CASSMLAGQGNTEAFF.